This record looks at one TCR beta chain sequence and its context. The antigen this receptor binds is unknown. This entry is derived from a study of monozygotic twins with inflammatory bowel disease (dated by TCRdb to between 2019 and 2020). At the level of the whole study: The complete study included 28 monozygotic twin pairs: 19 IBD-discordant Danish pairs and nine German pairs, of which four were IBD-concordant and five were IBD-discordant. Each individual had, on average, about 151 000 unique TCRalpha sequences and 181 000 unique TCRbeta sequences available for analysis. The search for disease-associated traits relied mainly on comparing IBD patients with their genetically identical healthy co-twins within discordant pairs. Results and caveats for the whole study, not just this receptor: No difference in repertoire similarity was observed between concordant and discordant twins, possibly owing to limited statistical power. A decrease in TCRbeta repertoire diversity, as measured by inverse Simpson index, was observed in IBD patients compared with their healthy co-twins. The analysis was unable to tell different T cell subtypes apart. Compared with healthy twins, IBD patients shared fewer clonotypes with other individuals, and the difference was most pronounced in patients with signs of disease activity. The results gave no support for a single strong signal or clonotype linked to IBD. Because patients received different immunosuppressive treatments, the repertoires may have picked up extra background noise and variability between individuals.

From each donor, a roughly 2.6 ml peripheral blood sample was collected into PAXgene tubes and stored at -80 degrees C. Without any T cell sorting, total RNA was extracted from whole blood using the PAXgene blood miRNA kit on an automated QIAcube. Peripheral blood from monozygotic twin pairs, either concordant or discordant for inflammatory bowel disease, underwent deep TCRalpha and TCRbeta repertoire profiling that used unique molecular barcoding. Smoking habits were recorded for all twin pairs, and individuals were classified as current, former or never smokers. Based on the germline V gene, the CDR1 and CDR2 sequences are SGHVS and FNYEAQ. The cysteine opens and the phenylalanine closes a CDR3 of 16 amino acids. No DNA sequence was recorded. Receptor amplification or capture employed 5' RACE. For each TCR library, 3,000 to 3,500 ng of total RNA was used. For each sample, cDNA was synthesized in eight separate reactions using SMARTScribe reverse transcriptase. During cDNA synthesis, template switching introduced unique molecular identifiers that contained a 6-nucleotide sample barcode. TCRalpha and TCRbeta cDNA was amplified by two nested PCRs of roughly 15 and 9 cycles, with bead purification after each PCR. Before amplification, cDNA was treated with uracil DNA-glycosylase and purified using the QIAquick PCR purification kit. The second PCR was the step at which Illumina TruSeq-compatible adapters and sample-specific barcodes were added. Library quality and concentration were checked on TapeStation and Qubit, and libraries were pooled at around 4.7 ng each. Sequencing of pooled libraries was carried out on an Illumina HiSeq2500 single-index Rapid Run using 2 x 100 bp reads and custom sequencing primers. In the source study's methods: MiGEC version 1.2.6 was used for UMI-based consensus assembly to correct PCR and sequencing errors. MiXCR version 2.1.1 was used to carry out V(D)J alignment, clonotype assembly and CDR3 extraction. Gene usage, clonotype sharing and MAIT/NKT TCR abundance were normalised by analysing the top 1000, 10 000 and 20 000 clonotypes per sample. After downsampling to 27 000 UMIs, diversity was calculated as the inverse Simpson index using the vegan R package. Paired Mann-Whitney U tests were applied to discordant twin pairs, and Benjamini-Hochberg correction was used for multiple testing. Reads reprocessed by TCRdb are summarized as one entry per CDR3 protein sequence, and DNA is absent. TCRdb, not the authors, supplied the V and J calls. Per the sample table, the count is approximately 330,000 distinct CDR3 sequences. Together, the top ten hold over 2% of the sample.

The sample taken for sequencing was blood. Recombination connected TRBV7-6 to TRBJ2-3; TCRdb outputs TRBD1, but without DNA this stays unchecked. The origin of this receptor is a human donor with ulcerative colitis or Crohn's disease, or a healthy co-twin of an affected twin (not recorded which). For the CDR3, the sequence is CASSPGGTGTGDTQYF.